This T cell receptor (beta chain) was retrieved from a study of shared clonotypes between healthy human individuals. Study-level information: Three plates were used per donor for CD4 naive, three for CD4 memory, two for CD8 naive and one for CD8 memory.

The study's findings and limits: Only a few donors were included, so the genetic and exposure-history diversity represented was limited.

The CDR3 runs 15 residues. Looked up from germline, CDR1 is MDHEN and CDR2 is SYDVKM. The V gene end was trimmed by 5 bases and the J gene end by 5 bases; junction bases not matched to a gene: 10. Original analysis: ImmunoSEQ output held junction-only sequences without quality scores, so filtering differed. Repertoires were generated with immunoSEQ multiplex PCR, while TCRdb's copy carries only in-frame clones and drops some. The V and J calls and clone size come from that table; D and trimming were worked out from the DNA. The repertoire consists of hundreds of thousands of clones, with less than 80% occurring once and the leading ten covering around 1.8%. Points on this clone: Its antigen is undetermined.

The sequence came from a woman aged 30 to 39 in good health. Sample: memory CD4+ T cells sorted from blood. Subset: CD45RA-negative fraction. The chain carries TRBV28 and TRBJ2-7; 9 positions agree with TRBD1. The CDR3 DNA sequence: TGTGCCAGCAGTGACCCGGGACAGGGAAAACACGAGCAGTACTTC. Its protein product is CASSDPGQGKHEQYF. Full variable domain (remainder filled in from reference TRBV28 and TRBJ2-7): DVKVTQSSRYLVKRTGEKVFLECVQDMDHENMFWYRQDPGLGLRLIYFSYDVKMKEKGDIPEGYSVSREKKERFSLILESASTNQTSMYLCASSDPGQGKHEQYFGPGTRLTVT.